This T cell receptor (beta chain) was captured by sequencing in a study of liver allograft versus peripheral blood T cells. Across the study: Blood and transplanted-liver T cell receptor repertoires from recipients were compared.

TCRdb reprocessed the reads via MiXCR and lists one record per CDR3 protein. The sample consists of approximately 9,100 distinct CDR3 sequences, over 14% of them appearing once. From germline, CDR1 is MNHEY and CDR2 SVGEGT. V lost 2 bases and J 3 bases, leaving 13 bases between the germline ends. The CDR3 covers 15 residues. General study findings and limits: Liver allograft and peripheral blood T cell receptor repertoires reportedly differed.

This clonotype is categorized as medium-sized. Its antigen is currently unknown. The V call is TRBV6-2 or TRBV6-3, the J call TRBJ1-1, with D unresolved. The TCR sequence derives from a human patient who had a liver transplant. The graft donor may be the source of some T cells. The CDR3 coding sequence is TGTGCCAGCAGTTACCCCCGGCGTGGGTACACTGAAGCTTTCTTT. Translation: CASSYPRRGYTEAFF.